Sequencing of this TCR beta chain was carried out in a study of cytomegalovirus exposure and HLA in healthy donors. General study results and limits: By HLA locus, TCR association rates varied in a later analysis, with DRB1 showing the most and HLA-C the fewest. Among TCR beta chains, those listed as cytomegalovirus-associated numbered over 150. TRBV6-2, TRBV6-3 and other indistinguishable V segments were excluded.

Note on this clone: Its antigen is currently unknown.

PCR was performed using 60 Vbeta and 13 Jbeta primers. Measured with immunoSEQ multiplex PCR; TCRdb has only the in-frame clones, and not every one. The repertoire consists of about 130,000 clones, with approximately 89% occurring once and the leading ten covering about 7%. Trimming took 3 bases from V and 4 from J, leaving 3 bases between them. Germline values: CDR1 SGHDN, CDR2 FVKESK. The length of the CDR3 is 11 residues. Sequencing was performed on PBMCs. V gene TRBV14 combines with J gene TRBJ2-5, with no clear D. This clonotype originated in a woman aged 30 to 39 in good health and CMV-seropositive. The CDR3 region is CASSHGETQYF. CDR3 nucleotide sequence: TGTGCCAGCAGCCACGGAGAGACCCAGTACTTC.